A single sample gave rise to the 11 T cell receptor beta chains below, sequenced in a study of T cells in Graves' hyperthyroidism and ophthalmopathy. RNA transcripts provided the source from which TCR beta CDR3 regions were amplified. HTBI primers were used for first-round RT-PCR of the TCR CDR3. MiXCR was run by TCRdb on the multiplex PCR reads, yielding one entry per CDR3 protein. Of some 770,000 distinct CDR3 sequences in the sample, roughly 15% were seen once. Sequenced input: blood. These receptors originate from a young man with Graves' hyperthyroidism.

This clonotype came up many times. The gene calls are TRBV5-1 and TRBJ1-4; 9 positions match TRBD1. The V and J ends lost 3 bases and 7 bases, in that order; junction bases with no gene match: 1. From germline, CDR1 is SGHRS and CDR2 YFSETQ. The CDR3 runs 13 residues. CDR3: CASSYRGPEKLFF. In nucleotides, the CDR3 is TGCGCCAGCAGCTACAGGGGGCCTGAAAAACTGTTTTTT. Looking up the rest from reference TRBV5-1 and TRBJ1-4 gives the full variable domain: KAGVTQTPRYLIKTRGQQVTLSCSPISGHRSVSWYQQTPGQGLQFLFEYFSETQRNKGNFPGRFSGRQFSNSRSEMNVSTLELGDSALYLCASSYRGPEKLFFGSGTQLSVL.

The V and J genes are TRBV6-1 and TRBJ1-5; no clear D gene. The CDR3 is 15 residues long. Germline CDR1 MNHNS, CDR2 SASEGT. The V end lost 7 bases, the J end lost 0 bases, and 13 bases lay between the germline ends. The CDR3 here is CASTYTKNSNQPQHF. The CDR3 region has the DNA TGTGCCAGCACTTACACAAAGAATAGCAATCAGCCCCAGCATTTT.

This clonotype was found a few times. The J gene is TRBJ2-1, the V gene TRBV5-1; D is unresolved. The CDR3 covers 16 residues. From germline, CDR1 is SGHRS and CDR2 YFSETQ. V dropped 0 bases and J dropped 1 base, with 11 bases sitting between them. The CDR3 DNA is TGCGCCAGCAGCTTGGAGGGTCCCCTTTCCTACAATGAGCAGTTCTTC. Its protein product is CASSLEGPLSYNEQFF.

In its sample, this clonotype was seen many times. The rearrangement uses TRBV3-1 and TRBJ2-5; perhaps TRBD2 as D (6 bases). The germline V gene encodes CDR1 LGHDT and CDR2 YNNKEL (reference sequence). Trimming shortened V by 0 bases and J by 2 bases, and 7 bases separated the two germline ends. CDR3 size: 14 residues. This CDR3 is CASSQELAQETQYF. CDR3 sequence (DNA): TGTGCCAGCAGCCAAGAGCTAGCGCAAGAGACCCAGTACTTC.

Points on this clonotype: The junction does not match germline at one end; this may be a read error. This CDR3 is CASSLELAGGGERYF. CDR3 DNA: TGTGCCAGCAGCTTAGAGCTAGCGGGAGGAGGCGAGCGGTACTTC. The chain uses TRBV7-9 and TRBJ2-7; 11 bases are shared with TRBD2. Germline V gene data show CDR1 as SEHNR and CDR2 as FQNEAQ (reference sequence). The CDR3 extends over 15 amino acids.

There are many counts of this clonotype. The chain has TRBV2 and TRBJ2-5; D not resolved. This CDR3 region has 14 residues. V lost 5 bases and J 2 bases, leaving 12 bases between the germline ends. Germline CDR1 reads SNHLY; CDR2 reads FYNNEI. The CDR3 region has the DNA TGTGCCAGCAGTAGGGCAGTAATTCAAGAGACCCAGTACTTC. Translation gives CASSRAVIQETQYF.

This clonotype was observed many times. J is TRBJ1-1 and V is TRBV5-6; D unclear. V lost 3 bases and J 0 bases, leaving 12 bases between the germline ends. Germline V gene lookup returns CDR1 SGHDT and CDR2 YYEEEE. This CDR3 is built from 15 residues. CDR3 DNA: TGTGCCAGCAGCTCTAGAGCTCTCATGAACACTGAAGCTTTCTTT. Its protein product is CASSSRALMNTEAFF.

This clonotype was recorded a few times. Possible read error: a much larger clone is one base away. The chain employs TRBV7-8 and TRBJ2-1; the D gene is possibly TRBD2 (5 bases). The germline V gene encodes CDR1 SGHVS and CDR2 FQNEAQ. The CDR3 contains 16 residues. The CDR3 is CASSPAPGSSHNERFF. In nucleotides, the CDR3 is TGTGCCAGCAGCCCCGCCCCGGGATCGTCCCACAATGAGCGGTTCTTC.

This clonotype has a count of ten or more. The rearrangement uses TRBV2 and TRBJ1-5; possible D gene TRBD1, 5 bases. From germline, CDR1 is SNHLY and CDR2 FYNNEI. Trimming cost V 7 bases and J 6 bases, with 13 bases left between them. CDR3 length: 13 residues. CDR3 nucleotide sequence: TGTGCCAGCATGGGGGAGGGCTCTCAGCCCCAGCATTTT. Its protein is CASMGEGSQPQHF.

This clonotype was detected a few times. The chain employs TRBV20-1 and TRBJ1-2; tentatively, D is TRBD1 (6 bases). Deletions cut 7 bases from V and 2 bases from J, with 11 bases between. The CDR3 is 12 residues long. Germline V lookup: CDR1 DFQATT, CDR2 SNEGSKA (reference sequence). The CDR3 DNA follows: TGCAGTGTTCGACAGGCGAACTATGGCTACACCTTC. Its translation is CSVRQANYGYTF.

About this clonotype: A much larger clone lies a single base off, so this may be a read error. Since the CDR3 does not end with the conserved phenylalanine or tryptophan, this likely comes from a read error. This sequence joins TRBV7-2 and TRBJ1-3; TRBD1 agrees at 8 bases. The CDR3 length is 14 residues. From germline, CDR1 is SGHTA and CDR2 FQGNSA. V lost 3 bases, J lost 5 bases, and 3 bases stayed unmatched. The CDR3 bases are TGTGCCAGCAGCTTTACAGGGGGAAGAAACACCATATATCTT. It codes for CASSFTGGRNTIYL.